The TCR beta chain under discussion was sequenced for a study of patients and donors after allogeneic stem cell transplantation. CDR1 DFQATT and CDR2 SNEGSKA come from the germline V gene (reference sequence). The ends lost 4 bases at V and 3 bases at J; junction bases unmatched: 7. The CDR3 has 17 amino acids. In TCRdb, the RT-PCR reads were re-called with MiXCR into one record per CDR3 protein. The repertoire holds some 160,000 distinct CDR3 sequences, with about 24% as singletons. The sequenced material came from blood, either unsorted or a sorted T cell fraction (not recorded which). This sequence was found in a human donor who was either an allogeneic HSCT recipient or a stem cell or donor lymphocyte infusion donor (not recorded which). It is not recorded whose cells these are; they may come from a transplant donor. The rearrangement joins TRBV20-1 to TRBJ2-1, with TRBD2 matching 15 bases. For the CDR3, the DNA is TGCAGTGCTACTGGACTAGCGGGGGGGCCAGACTACAATGAGCAGTTCTTC. Translating gives CSATGLAGGPDYNEQFF.